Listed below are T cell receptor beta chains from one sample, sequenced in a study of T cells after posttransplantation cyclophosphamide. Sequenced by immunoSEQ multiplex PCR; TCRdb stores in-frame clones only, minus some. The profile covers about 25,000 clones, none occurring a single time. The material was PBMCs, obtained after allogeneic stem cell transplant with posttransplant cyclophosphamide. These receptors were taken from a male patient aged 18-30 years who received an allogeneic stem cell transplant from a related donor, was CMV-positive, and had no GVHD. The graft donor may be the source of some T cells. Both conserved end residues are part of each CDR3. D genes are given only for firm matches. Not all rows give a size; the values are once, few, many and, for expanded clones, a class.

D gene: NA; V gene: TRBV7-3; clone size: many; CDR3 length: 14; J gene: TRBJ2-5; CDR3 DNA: TGTGCCAGCAGCTTAAGCCCCGGGTACGGGACCCAGTACTTC; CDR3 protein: CASSLSPGYGTQYF
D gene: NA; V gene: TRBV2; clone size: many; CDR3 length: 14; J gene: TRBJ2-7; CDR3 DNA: TGTGCCAGCAGTGGGGGCCGCGCCCCCTACGAGCAGTACTTC; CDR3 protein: CASSGGRAPYEQYF
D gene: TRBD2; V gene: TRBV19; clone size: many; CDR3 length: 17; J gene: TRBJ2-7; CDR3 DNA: TGTGCCAGTAGTTCCGGGACTAGCGGGAGTCGATTTTACGAGCAGTACTTC; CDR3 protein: CASSSGTSGSRFYEQYF
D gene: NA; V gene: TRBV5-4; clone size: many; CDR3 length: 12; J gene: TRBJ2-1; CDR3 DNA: TGTGCCAGCAGCTTGGGTGGGTCGTCGGGGTTCTTC; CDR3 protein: CASSLGGSSGFF
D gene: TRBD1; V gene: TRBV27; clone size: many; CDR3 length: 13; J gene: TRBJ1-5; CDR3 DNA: TGTGCCAGCAGCCTGGACAGGACTCAGCCCCAGCATTTT; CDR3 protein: CASSLDRTQPQHF
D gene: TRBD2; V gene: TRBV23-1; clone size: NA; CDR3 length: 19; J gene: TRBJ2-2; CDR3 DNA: TGCGCCAGCAGTCAAAAAAGCGCGGCGGGGGGGCCAGGTACCGGGGAGCTGTTTTTT; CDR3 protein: CASSQKSAAGGPGTGELFF
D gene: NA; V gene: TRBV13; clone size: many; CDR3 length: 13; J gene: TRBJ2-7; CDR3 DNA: TGTGCCAGCAGCGCGTTCGGGTGGTACGAGCAGTACTTC; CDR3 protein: CASSAFGWYEQYF
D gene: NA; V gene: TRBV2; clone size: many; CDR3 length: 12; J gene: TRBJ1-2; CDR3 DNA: TGTGCCACCCCGCGGGGATCTTATGGCTACACCTTC; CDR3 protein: CATPRGSYGYTF
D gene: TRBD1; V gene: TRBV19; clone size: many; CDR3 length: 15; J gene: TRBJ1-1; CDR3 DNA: TGTGCCAGTAGTATCCTTGCAGGGGGGAACACTGAAGCTTTCTTT; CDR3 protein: CASSILAGGNTEAFF
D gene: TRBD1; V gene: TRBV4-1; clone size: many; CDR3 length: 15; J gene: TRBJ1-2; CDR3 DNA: TGCGCCAGCAGCCAAGAACCGGGGACAGGGTTGGGCTACACCTTC; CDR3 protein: CASSQEPGTGLGYTF
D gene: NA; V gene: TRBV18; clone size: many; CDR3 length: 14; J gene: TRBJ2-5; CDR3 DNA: TGTGCCAGCTCACCACGGGACATCCAAGAGACCCAGTACTTC; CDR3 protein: CASSPRDIQETQYF
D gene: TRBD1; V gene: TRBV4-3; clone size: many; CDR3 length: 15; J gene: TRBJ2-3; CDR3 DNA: TGCGCCAGCAGCCGAACGACAGGGGTTTTAGATACGCAGTATTTT; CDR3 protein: CASSRTTGVLDTQYF
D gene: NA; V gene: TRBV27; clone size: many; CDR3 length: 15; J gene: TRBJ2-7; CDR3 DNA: TGTGCCAGCAGTTTTTTAATGGCTGATACCTACGAGCAGTACTTC; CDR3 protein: CASSFLMADTYEQYF
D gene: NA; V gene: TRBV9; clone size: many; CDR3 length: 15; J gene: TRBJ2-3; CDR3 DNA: TGTGCCAGCAGCCTGTCCGGGAGTAGGGCAGATACGCAGTATTTT; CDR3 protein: CASSLSGSRADTQYF
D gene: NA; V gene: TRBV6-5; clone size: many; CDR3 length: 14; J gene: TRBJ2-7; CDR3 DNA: TGTGCCAGCAGTCAGGGGAGGGGTAACTACGAGCAGTACTTC; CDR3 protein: CASSQGRGNYEQYF
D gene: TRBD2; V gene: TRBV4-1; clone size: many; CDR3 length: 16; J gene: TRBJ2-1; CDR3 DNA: TGCGCCAGCAGCCAGCCCACTAGCGGGAGGTTAAATGAGCAGTTCTTC; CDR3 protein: CASSQPTSGRLNEQFF
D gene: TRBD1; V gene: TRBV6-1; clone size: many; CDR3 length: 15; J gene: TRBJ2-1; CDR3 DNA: TGTGCCAGCAGGTCTAGGGGGACAGGGAACAATGAGCAGTTCTTC; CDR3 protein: CASRSRGTGNNEQFF
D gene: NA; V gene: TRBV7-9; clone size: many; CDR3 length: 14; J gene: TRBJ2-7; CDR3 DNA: TGTGCCAGCAGCTTACGACAGGACACCTACGAGCAGTACTTC; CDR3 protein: CASSLRQDTYEQYF
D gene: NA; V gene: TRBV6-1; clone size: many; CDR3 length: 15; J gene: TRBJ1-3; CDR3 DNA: TGTGCCAGCAGTGAAGGCGTCGGGGTGGGGAACACCATATATTTT; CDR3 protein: CASSEGVGVGNTIYF
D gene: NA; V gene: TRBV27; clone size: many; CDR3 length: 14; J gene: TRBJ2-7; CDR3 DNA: TGTGCCAGCAGTGCAGGGATCATCTCCTACGAGCAGTACTTC; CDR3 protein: CASSAGIISYEQYF
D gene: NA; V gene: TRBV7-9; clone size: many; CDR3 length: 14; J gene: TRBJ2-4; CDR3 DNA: TGTGCCAGCAGCTTTAAACAGGCTGGATACATTCAGTACTTC; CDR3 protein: CASSFKQAGYIQYF
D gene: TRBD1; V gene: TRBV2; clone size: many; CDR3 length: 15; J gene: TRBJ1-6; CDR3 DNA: TGTGCCAGCAGTGGTAAGGGGGCATTTAGTTCACCCCTCCACTTT; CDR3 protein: CASSGKGAFSSPLHF
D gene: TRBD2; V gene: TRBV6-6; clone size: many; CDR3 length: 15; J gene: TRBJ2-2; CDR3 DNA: TGTGCCAGCCTAAGACTAGCGGGGGTCCCCGGGGAGCTGTTTTTT; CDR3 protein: CASLRLAGVPGELFF
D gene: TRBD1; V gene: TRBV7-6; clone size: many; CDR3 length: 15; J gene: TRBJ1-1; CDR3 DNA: TGTGCCAGCAGCTTAGGGGGACAGGGGGCCTCTGAAGCTTTCTTT; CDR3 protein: CASSLGGQGASEAFF
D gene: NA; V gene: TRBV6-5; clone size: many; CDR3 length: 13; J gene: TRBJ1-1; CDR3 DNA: TGTGCCAGCAGTTCCAGGGGGAACACTGAAGCTTTCTTT; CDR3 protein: CASSSRGNTEAFF
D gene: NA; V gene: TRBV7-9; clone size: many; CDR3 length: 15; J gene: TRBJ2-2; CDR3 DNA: TGTGCCAGCAGCTATACTCTCGCGAACACCGGGGAGCTGTTTTTT; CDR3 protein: CASSYTLANTGELFF
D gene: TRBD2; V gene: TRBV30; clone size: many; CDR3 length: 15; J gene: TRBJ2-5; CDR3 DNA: TGTGCCTGGGGACTAGCGGGGGGCCTACAAGAGACCCAGTACTTC; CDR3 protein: CAWGLAGGLQETQYF
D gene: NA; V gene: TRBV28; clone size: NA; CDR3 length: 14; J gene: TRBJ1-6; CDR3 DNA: TGTGCCAGCAGTTTTCTCGTCCTAAATTCACCCCTCCACTTT; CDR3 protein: CASSFLVLNSPLHF
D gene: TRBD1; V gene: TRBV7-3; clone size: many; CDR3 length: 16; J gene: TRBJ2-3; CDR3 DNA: TGTGCCAGCAGCTTAGTGGGACAGGGGGGGGCAGATACGCAGTATTTT; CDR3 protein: CASSLVGQGGADTQYF
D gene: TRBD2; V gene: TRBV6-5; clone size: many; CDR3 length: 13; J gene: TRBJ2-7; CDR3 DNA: TGTGCCAGCAGGCAGGCGGGGGGAGGGGAGCAGTACTTC; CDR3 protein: CASRQAGGGEQYF
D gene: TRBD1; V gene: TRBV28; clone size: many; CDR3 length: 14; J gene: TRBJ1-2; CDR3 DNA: TGTGCCAGCAGTGGACAGGGGGCTATCTATGGCTACACCTTC; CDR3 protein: CASSGQGAIYGYTF
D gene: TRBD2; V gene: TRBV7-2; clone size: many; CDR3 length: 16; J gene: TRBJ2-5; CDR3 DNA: TGTGCCAGCAGCTTAGGTATGCGGAGCGGGGAAGAGACCCAGTACTTC; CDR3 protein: CASSLGMRSGEETQYF
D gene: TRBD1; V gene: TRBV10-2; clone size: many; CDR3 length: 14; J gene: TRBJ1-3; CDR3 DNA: TGCGCCAGCAGTCTTGGGACAGGGGGAAACACCATATATTTT; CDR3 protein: CASSLGTGGNTIYF
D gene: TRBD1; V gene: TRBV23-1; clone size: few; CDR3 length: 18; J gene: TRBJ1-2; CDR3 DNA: TGCGCCAGCAGTCAATCGATCACAGGGGCTCCAGGAGCCCATGGCTACACCTTC; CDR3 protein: CASSQSITGAPGAHGYTF
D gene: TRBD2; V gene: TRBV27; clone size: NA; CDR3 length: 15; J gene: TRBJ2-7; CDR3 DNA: TGTGCCAGCACCCTTTGGCGGGGGAGCTCCTACGAGCAGTACTTC; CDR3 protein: CASTLWRGSSYEQYF
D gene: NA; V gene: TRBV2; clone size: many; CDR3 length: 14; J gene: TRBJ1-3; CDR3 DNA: TGTGCCAGCAGTGTCGGTCACTCTGGAAACACCATATATTTT; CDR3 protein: CASSVGHSGNTIYF
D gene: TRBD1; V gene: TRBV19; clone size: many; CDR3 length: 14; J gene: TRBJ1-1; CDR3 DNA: TGTGCCACCGCTCAGCCTTGGGACAGCACTGAAGCTTTCTTT; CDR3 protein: CATAQPWDSTEAFF
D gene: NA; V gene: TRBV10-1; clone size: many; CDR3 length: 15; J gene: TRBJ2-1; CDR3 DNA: TGCGCCAGCAGTGTGGTGGCGGCCCGCGGCGGTGAGCAGTTCTTC; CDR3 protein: CASSVVAARGGEQFF
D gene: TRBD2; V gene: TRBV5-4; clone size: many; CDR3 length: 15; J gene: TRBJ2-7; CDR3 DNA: TGTGCCAGCAGCCCGAATCCGGGACTAGACTACGAGCAGTACTTC; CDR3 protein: CASSPNPGLDYEQYF
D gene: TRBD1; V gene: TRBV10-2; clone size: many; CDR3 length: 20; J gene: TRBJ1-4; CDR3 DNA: TGCGCCAGCAGTGAGACTCCCGGACAGGGGGCGAGATCGACTAATGAAAAACTGTTTTTT; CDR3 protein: CASSETPGQGARSTNEKLFF
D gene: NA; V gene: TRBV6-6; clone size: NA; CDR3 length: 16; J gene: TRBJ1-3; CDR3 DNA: TGTGCCAGCAGTTGGGCGGGGGGGGCTGCTGGAAACACCATATATTTT; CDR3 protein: CASSWAGGAAGNTIYF
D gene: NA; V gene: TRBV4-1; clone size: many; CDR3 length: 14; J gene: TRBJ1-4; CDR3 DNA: TGCGCCAGCAGCCCAGCGAACAGGAATGAAAAACTGTTTTTT; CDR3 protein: CASSPANRNEKLFF